These 14 T cell receptor beta chains were all obtained from the same sample, sequenced in a study of cytomegalovirus exposure and HLA in healthy donors. With 60 Vbeta and 13 Jbeta primers, the PCR was carried out. Assay: immunoSEQ multiplex PCR; the TCRdb copy retains only in-frame clones and omits some. The sample has approximately 110,000 clones, roughly 69% seen once. The material sequenced was PBMCs. The receptors here all came from a man aged 25 to 40 in good health and CMV-seropositive.

The CDR3 sequence: CASSLVQDVNTEAFF. The CDR3 DNA follows: TGTGCCAGCTCCTTAGTTCAGGATGTAAACACTGAAGCTTTCTTT. The rearrangement links TRBV18 to TRBJ1-1; D is unresolved. V dropped 6 bases and J dropped 2 bases, with 16 bases sitting between them. This CDR3 has 15 amino acids. Germline V gives CDR1 KGHSH, CDR2 LQKENI. Together with reference TRBV18 and TRBJ1-1, the CDR3 gives the full variable domain: NAGVMQNPRHLVRRRGQEARLRCSPMKGHSHVYWYRQLPEEGLKFMVYLQKENIIDESGMPKERFSAEFPKEGPSILRIQQVVRGDSAAYFCASSLVQDVNTEAFFGQGTRLTVV.

The V and J genes are TRBV30 and TRBJ1-6; 10 nucleotides match TRBD1. This CDR3 spans 14 amino acids. The V gene's germline CDR1 is GTSNPN and CDR2 SVGIG (reference sequence). Germline trimming cut 8 bases from V and 7 bases from J; bases unmatched to any gene: 8. DNA of the CDR3: TGTGCCACTGACAGGGGGCTCGGAAATTCACCCCTCCACTTT. Translated, it gives CATDRGLGNSPLHF.

This clone has more than one count but fewer than ten. V and J are TRBV7-9 and TRBJ2-1; TRBD2 matches 8 bases. Germline V gene data show CDR1 as SEHNR and CDR2 as FQNEAQ (reference sequence). V lost 8 bases, J lost 7 bases, and 13 bases stayed unmatched. The CDR3 consists of 15 residues. CDR3 protein: CASSLRGGPENEQFF. The CDR3 nucleotides are TGTGCCAGCTCCCTCCGGGGGGGCCCTGAAAATGAGCAGTTCTTC. Based on the CDR3 plus reference TRBV7-9 and TRBJ2-1, the full variable domain is DTGVSQNPRHKITKRGQNVTFRCDPISEHNRLYWYRQTLGQGPEFLTYFQNEAQLEKSRLLSDRFSAERPKGSFSTLEIQRTEQGDSAMYLCASSLRGGPENEQFFGPGTRLTVL.

The chain uses TRBV6-5 and TRBJ2-3, with D perhaps matching TRBD2 (7 bases). Germline V lookup: CDR1 MNHEY, CDR2 SVGAGI. The CDR3 is made up of 12 amino acids. V was trimmed by 5 bases and J by 6 bases, leaving 9 bases between them. The CDR3 nucleotides read TGTGCCAGCAGTCCGGGGGGCGATACGCAGTATTTT. It yields the protein CASSPGGDTQYF.

The V gene is TRBV10-3, the J gene TRBJ1-1; 7 bases fit TRBD1. The CDR3 loop spans 14 amino acids. The trim removed 3 bases at V and 4 bases at J, leaving 5 bases unmatched. The V gene's germline CDR1 is ENHRY and CDR2 SYGVKD. CDR3 in DNA: TGTGCCATCAGTGACGGGGCAGGGGGCACTGAAGCTTTCTTT. Translated: CAISDGAGGTEAFF.

The chain carries TRBV11-3 and TRBJ1-1, with D possibly TRBD1 on 5 matching bases. Per germline, CDR1 SGHNT and CDR2 YENEEA. This CDR3 has 12 residues. Trimming took 1 base from V and 10 from J, leaving 10 bases between them. Here the CDR3 reads CASSLGHRGAFF. CDR3 nucleotide sequence: TGTGCCAGCAGCTTAGGGCATAGGGGAGCTTTCTTT.

This clone was picked up a small number of times. The rearrangement uses TRBV19 and TRBJ2-1; TRBD1 aligns across 11 bases. Per the germline V gene, CDR1 is LNHDA and CDR2 is SQIVND (reference sequence). The CDR3 spans 19 residues. V lost 5 bases to trimming and J lost 0 bases; unmatched junction nucleotides: 12. DNA of the CDR3: TGTGCCAGTAGTTTTTGGACAGGGGGCTTCTCTAGCTCCTACAATGAGCAGTTCTTC. This encodes CASSFWTGGFSSSYNEQFF.

This chain connects TRBV11-2 to TRBJ2-3, with D perhaps TRBD2 (6 bases). The CDR3 loop spans 14 amino acids. Trimming stripped 4 bases from V and 5 bases from J, with 13 bases between. Germline V gene data show CDR1 as SGHAT and CDR2 as FQNNGV. The CDR3 nucleotides are TGTGCCAGCAGCTCCCAGACTAGTATAGATACGCAGTATTTT. As protein: CASSSQTSIDTQYF. The whole variable domain, remainder taken from reference TRBV11-2 and TRBJ2-3, is EAGVAQSPRYKIIEKRQSVAFWCNPISGHATLYWYQQILGQGPKLLIQFQNNGVVDDSQLPKDRFSAERLKGVDSTLKIQPAKLEDSAVYLCASSSQTSIDTQYFGPGTRLTVL.

The V and J genes are TRBV4-2 and TRBJ2-1; a weak D match, TRBD1 (5 bases). Per germline, CDR1 LGHNA and CDR2 YNFKEQ. V lost 3 bases, J lost 6 bases, and 15 bases lay in between. The CDR3 sequence is 15 residues long. CDR3 loop: CASSQGLGVPNEQFF. CDR3 nucleotide sequence: TGTGCCAGCAGCCAGGGTTTAGGGGTCCCCAATGAGCAGTTCTTC.

The rearrangement joins TRBV7-9 to TRBJ1-2, with 8 nucleotides matching TRBD1. Germline values: CDR1 SEHNR, CDR2 FQNEAQ (reference sequence). Trimming at V came to 1 base and at J to 4 bases, leaving 5 bases not matched to a gene. The CDR3 sequence is 15 residues long. The CDR3 loop reads CASSLGTGGTYGYTF. CDR3 nucleotide sequence: TGTGCCAGCAGCTTAGGAACAGGGGGGACCTATGGCTACACCTTC.

The chain is built from TRBV29-1 and TRBJ2-5, with 7 bases matching TRBD2. Germline values: CDR1 SQVTM, CDR2 ANQGSEA. The CDR3 is made up of 14 amino acids. Losses at the gene ends were 6 bases for V and 5 bases for J; bases not matched to a gene: 12. CDR3 nucleotides: TGCAGCGTCTTACCTGGGGGACTATCGGAGACCCAGTACTTC. It is translated as CSVLPGGLSETQYF.

The V call is TRBV5-6, the J call TRBJ1-3; D remains unclear. This CDR3 spans 15 amino acids. V was clipped by 1 base and J by 0 bases, with 8 bases between them. CDR1 SGHDT and CDR2 YYEEEE come from the germline V gene. The DNA of the CDR3 is TGTGCCAGCAGCTTGAGGTGGAGCTCTGGAAACACCATATATTTT. Protein sequence: CASSLRWSSGNTIYF.

The chain is built from TRBV7-9 and TRBJ1-5; unclear D gene. The germline V and J ends were trimmed by 2 bases and 3 bases, with 11 bases remaining between them. The germline V gene encodes CDR1 SEHNR and CDR2 FQNEAQ (reference sequence). This CDR3 has 15 residues. The CDR3 protein is CASSLSMGLNQPQHF. DNA for the CDR3: TGTGCCAGCAGCTTAAGTATGGGCCTCAATCAGCCCCAGCATTTT. The full variable domain, in which reference TRBV7-9 and TRBJ1-5 provide the parts outside the CDR3, is DTGVSQNPRHKITKRGQNVTFRCDPISEHNRLYWYRQTLGQGPEFLTYFQNEAQLEKSRLLSDRFSAERPKGSFSTLEIQRTEQGDSAMYLCASSLSMGLNQPQHFGDGTRLSIL.

The chain carries TRBV5-1 and TRBJ2-1; TRBD2 matches at 11 bases. Germline trimming cut 4 bases from V and 0 bases from J; bases unmatched to any gene: 3. CDR3 length: 16 residues. The germline V gene has CDR1 SGHRS and CDR2 YFSETQ. The CDR3 sequence is CASSPTSGTSYNEQFF. In DNA form, the CDR3 reads TGCGCCAGCAGCCCGACTAGCGGGACCTCCTACAATGAGCAGTTCTTC. The variable domain in full, with the rest retrieved from reference TRBV5-1 and TRBJ2-1, is KAGVTQTPRYLIKTRGQQVTLSCSPISGHRSVSWYQQTPGQGLQFLFEYFSETQRNKGNFPGRFSGRQFSNSRSEMNVSTLELGDSALYLCASSPTSGTSYNEQFFGPGTRLTVL.